This T cell receptor (beta chain) originates from a study of blood T cell repertoires in COVID-19. Study background: Sample material is recorded as cDNA or gDNA derived from T cells, B-cell-depleted T cells, or PBMCs.

Those enrolled, adults aged 18 to 89 years, came from under 25 US areas. All recovered Cohort 3 donors got two negative PCRs, got clearance, or saw symptom resolution. In the original processing: The authors estimated nucleated cell counts from reference gene primer amplification. The assay was immunoSEQ multiplex PCR, and TCRdb's table has in-frame clones only and misses some. V and J calls and clone size come straight from that table; D and trimming were deduced from the DNA. The profile shows 350,000 to 400,000 clones, 85% to 90% of them singletons. The germline V gene has CDR1 SGDLS and CDR2 YYNGEE. J gave up 8 bases and V 6 bases, and 10 bases lay outside the gene matches. CDR3 size: 13 residues.

The chain joins TRBV9 to TRBJ1-2; 7 nucleotides align to TRBD1. The source is a young woman who had recovered from COVID-19. The sequencing input was PBMCs or T cells enriched from blood (not recorded which). CDR3 coding DNA: TGTGCCAGCACCCCAACAGGGGTGGAAGGCTACACCTTC. This gives the protein CASTPTGVEGYTF. Looking up the rest from reference TRBV9 and TRBJ1-2 gives the full variable domain: DSGVTQTPKHLITATGQRVTLRCSPRSGDLSVYWYQQSLDQGLQFLIQYYNGEERAKGNILERFSAQQFPDLHSELNLSSLELGDSALYFCASTPTGVEGYTFGSGTRLTVV.